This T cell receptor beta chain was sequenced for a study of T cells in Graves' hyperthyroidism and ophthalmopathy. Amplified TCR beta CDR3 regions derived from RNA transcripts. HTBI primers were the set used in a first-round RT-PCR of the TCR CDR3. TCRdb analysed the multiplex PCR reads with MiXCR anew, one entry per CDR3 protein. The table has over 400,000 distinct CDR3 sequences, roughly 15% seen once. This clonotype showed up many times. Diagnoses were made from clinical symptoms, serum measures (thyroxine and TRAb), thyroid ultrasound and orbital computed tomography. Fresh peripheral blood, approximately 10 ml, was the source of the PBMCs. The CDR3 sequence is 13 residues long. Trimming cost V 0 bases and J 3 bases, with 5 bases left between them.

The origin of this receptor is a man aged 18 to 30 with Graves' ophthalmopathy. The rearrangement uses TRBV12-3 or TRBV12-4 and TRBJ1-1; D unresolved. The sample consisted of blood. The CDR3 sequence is CASSLAEDTEAFF. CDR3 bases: TGTGCCAGCAGTTTAGCAGAAGACACTGAAGCTTTCTTT.